The 14 T cell receptor beta chains below were found in one sample sequenced in a study of blood T cell repertoires in COVID-19. The table came from immunoSEQ multiplex PCR; TCRdb's copy has only in-frame clones and leaves some out. The sample consists of 120,000 to 150,000 clones, about 76% of them appearing once. The sequenced material came from peripheral blood. These receptors came from an older man with acute or convalescent COVID-19.

The gene calls are TRBV27 and TRBJ2-5, with TRBD1 identical over 8 bases. Per the germline V gene, CDR1 is MNHEY and CDR2 is SMNVEV (reference sequence). Trimming removed 4 bases from V and 6 bases from J; junction bases left unmatched: 7. CDR3 length: 14 residues. In DNA form, the CDR3 reads TGTGCCAGCAGTTCCGGACAGGGTCGGAAGACCCAGTACTTC. Protein sequence: CASSSGQGRKTQYF.

The rearrangement uses TRBV2 and TRBJ2-1, with D perhaps matching TRBD1 (5 bases). CDR1 SNHLY and CDR2 FYNNEI come from the germline V gene. The CDR3 runs to 10 residues. V shed 6 bases and J shed 9 bases, with 6 bases lying between them. The CDR3 DNA is TGTGCCAGCAGGGACACTGAGCAGTTCTTC. Translating it yields CASRDTEQFF.

V gene TRBV25-1 combines with J gene TRBJ2-3; no firm D call. V was clipped by 1 base and J by 2 bases, with 13 bases between them. Germline V gene sequence: CDR1 MGHDK, CDR2 SYGVNS. This CDR3 contains 16 residues. The chain's CDR3 is CASSESTSPYTDTQYF. The CDR3 coding sequence is TGTGCCAGCAGTGAATCAACTTCTCCTTACACAGATACGCAGTATTTT.

This clone has just a few counts. The chain is built from TRBV5-1 and TRBJ1-5; D unclear. The CDR3 extends over 14 amino acids. The germline CDR1 and CDR2 sequences are SGHRS and YFSETQ. Trimming shortened V by 0 bases and J by 4 bases, and 8 bases separated the two germline ends. Here the CDR3 reads CASSLGSQNQPQHF. The CDR3 nucleotides read TGCGCCAGCAGCTTGGGGTCCCAGAATCAGCCCCAGCATTTT. Together with reference TRBV5-1 and TRBJ1-5, the CDR3 gives the full variable domain: KAGVTQTPRYLIKTRGQQVTLSCSPISGHRSVSWYQQTPGQGLQFLFEYFSETQRNKGNFPGRFSGRQFSNSRSEMNVSTLELGDSALYLCASSLGSQNQPQHFGDGTRLSIL.

The CDR3 reads CASSPGQGAMGNTIYF. The CDR3 nucleotides read TGTGCCAGCAGCCCTGGACAGGGGGCGATGGGAAACACCATATATTTT. The gene calls are TRBV4-2 and TRBJ1-3; 11 bases are shared with TRBD1. V was clipped by 4 bases and J by 4 bases; unmatched bases: 6. In germline, CDR1 is LGHNA, CDR2 YNFKEQ. The CDR3 runs to 16 residues.

The chain links TRBV5-4 to TRBJ2-3; 7 bases line up with TRBD1. The CDR3 has 15 amino acids. Trimming removed 3 bases from V and 1 base from J; junction bases left unmatched: 5. Germline values: CDR1 SGHNT, CDR2 YYREEE (reference sequence). CDR3 amino acids: CASSSPGGGTDTQYF. CDR3 coding DNA: TGTGCCAGCAGCTCTCCAGGGGGTGGCACAGATACGCAGTATTTT.

CDR3 nucleotides: TGTGCCAGCGAAGCAGGGCCGGGTCAGCCCCAGCATTTT. Amino acid sequence: CASEAGPGQPQHF. The chain has TRBV30 and TRBJ1-5, with a possible D match to TRBD1 (5 bases). The germline CDR1 and CDR2 sequences are GTSNPN and SVGIG (reference sequence). The CDR3 covers 13 residues. V lost 8 bases, J lost 6 bases, and 17 bases lay in between.

This clone turned up a few times. V gene TRBV2 combines with J gene TRBJ2-1; 8 positions agree with TRBD1. CDR3 length equals 15 residues. J lost 0 bases, V lost 5 bases, and 3 bases had no gene match. The germline gives CDR1 SNHLY, CDR2 FYNNEI. The DNA of the CDR3 is TGTGCCAGCAGTTGGACAGGGAGCTCCTACAATGAGCAGTTCTTC. It specifies CASSWTGSSYNEQFF.

This chain connects TRBV11-2 to TRBJ2-5, with TRBD1 matching over 9 bases. CDR1 and CDR2 from the germline V gene are SGHAT and FQNNGV. There are 14 residues in the CDR3. V shed 4 bases and J 6 bases; nucleotides not matched to a gene: 6. This chain's CDR3 is CASSSTGGWQTQYF. DNA for the CDR3: TGTGCCAGCAGCTCAACAGGGGGCTGGCAGACCCAGTACTTC.

Comments on this clone: The junction shows a germline mismatch at one end, possibly a read error. The chain has TRBV7-7 and TRBJ2-2, with 12 bases aligning to TRBD1. Germline V lookup: CDR1 SSHAT, CDR2 FNYEAQ (reference sequence). The CDR3 loop spans 17 amino acids. Here the CDR3 reads CASSPGTGGVKNGELFF. CDR3 bases: TGTGCTAGCAGCCCCGGGACAGGGGGCGTAAAAAACGGGGAGCTGTTTTTT. The variable domain in full, completed from reference TRBV7-7 and TRBJ2-2, reads GAGVSQSPRYKVTKRGQDVTLRCDPISSHATLYWYQQALGQGPEFLTYFNYEAQPDKSGLPSDRFSAERPEGSISTLTIQRTEQRDSAMYRCASSPGTGGVKNGELFFGEGSRLTVL.

The chain is built from TRBV6-5 and TRBJ2-2, with D tentatively TRBD1 (5 bases). CDR1 is MNHEY, CDR2 SVGAGI, per germline. With 6 bases removed from V and 6 bases from J, the gap between germline ends came to 14 bases. This CDR3 comprises 14 residues. The CDR3 bases are TGTGCCAGCAGATTCGACAGATTATCCGGGGAGCTGTTTTTT. This encodes CASRFDRLSGELFF.

This chain joins TRBV2 and TRBJ2-3, with a weak D call TRBD1 (5 bases). CDR1 SNHLY and CDR2 FYNNEI come from the germline V gene. Trimming removed 6 bases from V and 6 bases from J, with 16 bases in between. CDR3 length: 14 amino acids. CDR3 sequence: CASRKIQGSDTQYF. In nucleotides, the CDR3 is TGTGCCAGCAGGAAGATCCAGGGATCGGATACGCAGTATTTT.

This clone was detected many times. CDR3 in DNA: TGTGCCAGCAGCCAGACAGGCAATGAAGCTTTCTTT. It is translated as CASSQTGNEAFF. This chain connects TRBV6-2 or TRBV6-3 to TRBJ1-1; possible D gene TRBD1, 6 bases. The CDR3 covers 12 residues. CDR1 and CDR2 from the germline V gene are MNHEY and SVGEGT. The V end was cut by 6 bases, the J end by 7 bases, with 12 bases between.

This chain joins TRBV11-3 and TRBJ2-5; 11 bases match TRBD2. CDR1 is SGHNT, CDR2 YENEEA, per germline. J lost 2 bases, V lost 6 bases, and 5 bases had no gene match. The CDR3 runs to 15 residues. The CDR3: CASSLAGGVQETQYF. CDR3 coding DNA: TGTGCCAGCAGTCTAGCGGGGGGCGTACAAGAGACCCAGTACTTC.